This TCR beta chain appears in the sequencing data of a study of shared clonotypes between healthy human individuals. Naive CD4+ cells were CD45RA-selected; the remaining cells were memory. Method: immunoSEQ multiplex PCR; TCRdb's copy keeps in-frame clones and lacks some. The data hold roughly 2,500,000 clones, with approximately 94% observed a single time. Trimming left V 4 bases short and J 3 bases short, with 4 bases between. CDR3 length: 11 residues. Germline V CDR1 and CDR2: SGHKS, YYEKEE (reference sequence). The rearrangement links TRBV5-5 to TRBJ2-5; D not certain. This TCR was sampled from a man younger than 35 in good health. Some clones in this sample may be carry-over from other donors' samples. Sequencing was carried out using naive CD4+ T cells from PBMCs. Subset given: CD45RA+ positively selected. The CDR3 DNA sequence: TGTGCCAGCAGCCGCGAAGAGACCCAGTACTTC. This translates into CASSREETQYF.